This record covers a single TCR beta chain. The data stem from a study of blood T cell repertoires in COVID-19. Study overall: Acute and convalescent COVID-19 specimens originated in the United States, Italy and Spain. PBMCs, B-cell-depleted T cells, or T cells were the source of the cDNA or gDNA that made up the material.

Per the original methods: Scientists estimated how many nucleated cells there were by amplifying reference gene primers. Sequencing was performed with immunoSEQ multiplex PCR; in TCRdb, only in-frame clones are kept and a portion is missing. V and J calls and clone size are given by that table; D and trimming were obtained from the DNA. This sample has 50,000 or so clones; under 90% occur once, and the top ten carry 25% to 30%. The sequenced sample consisted of peripheral blood. The receptor was derived from a human donor in a cohort sampled during active COVID-19.

The CDR3 DNA is TGTGCCAGCAGTGTTCCCGAAGGGATCGGGAACTACGAGCAGTACTTC. This codes for CASSVPEGIGNYEQYF. The J gene is TRBJ2-7, the V gene TRBV2, with D perhaps TRBD2 (5 bases). Germline V CDR1 and CDR2: SNHLY, FYNNEI. Trimming removed 4 bases at V and 3 bases at J, with 19 bases between. This CDR3 comprises 16 residues.